This T cell receptor (beta chain) was retrieved from a study of T cells in Graves' hyperthyroidism and ophthalmopathy. Study overall: Peripheral blood was collected at initial diagnosis, before any treatment. Study results and limitations: The model forecast ophthalmopathy, anticipating it by a median around 6.5 months before onset.

RNA transcripts provided the source from which TCR beta CDR3 regions were amplified. The HTBI primer set was used in a first-round RT-PCR of the TCR CDR3. A single record per CDR3 protein comes from TCRdb applying MiXCR to the multiplex PCR reads. The table includes about 640,000 distinct CDR3 sequences, roughly 20% detected once. In the case of this clonotype: The antigen is unknown.

Germline V gene lookup returns CDR1 DFQATT and CDR2 SNEGSKA (reference sequence). V was pared by 0 bases and J by 4 bases, with 15 bases between. This CDR3 is built from 16 residues. Sequenced sample: blood. The chain employs TRBV20-1 and TRBJ1-4; D perhaps matches TRBD1 (6 bases). The TCR sequence derives from a man aged 25 to 40 with Graves' ophthalmopathy. The CDR3 reads CSARDMLDSLNEKLFF. The CDR3 DNA reads as TGCAGTGCTAGAGATATGTTGGACAGTCTTAATGAAAAACTGTTTTTT.